These T cell receptor beta chains were read from a single sample in a study of beta chain features in type 1 diabetes. Produced via immunoSEQ multiplex PCR; TCRdb's table is partial and in-frame only. The data hold under 250,000 clones, with 11% to 15% observed a single time. Sequences were obtained from naive CD4+ T cells from blood. The receptors here all came from a woman in her thirties or forties in good health. Both conserved end residues are part of each CDR3. D genes are given only for firm matches. Only some rows state a clone size, as once, few, many or a class for expanded clones.

.,TRBV19,few,TRBJ2-1,CASSPGTEIYNEQFF,TGTGCCAGTAGTCCTGGGACTGAGATATACAATGAGCAGTTCTTC
TRBD1,TRBV6-5,.,TRBJ2-7,CASSYTPGQAYEQYF,TGTGCCAGCAGTTACACTCCGGGACAGGCCTACGAGCAGTACTTC
.,TRBV6-6,.,TRBJ2-7,CASSQDPRGKLAYF,TGTGCCAGCAGTCAAGACCCGCGGGGCAAGTTGGCGTACTTC
.,TRBV5-6,.,TRBJ2-2,CASSRWNTGELFF,TGTGCCAGCAGCCGGTGGAACACCGGGGAGCTGTTTTTT
.,TRBV5-6,few,TRBJ2-7,CASSPLPGTYEQYF,TGTGCCAGCAGCCCTCTCCCAGGGACATACGAGCAGTACTTC
TRBD2,TRBV4-3,.,TRBJ2-3,CASSQGSGTSGAHTQYF,TGCGCCAGCAGCCAAGGCTCGGGGACTAGCGGGGCTCATACGCAGTATTTT
TRBD1,TRBV5-4,.,TRBJ1-2,CASSFPQGPNYGYTF,TGTGCCAGCAGCTTCCCACAGGGGCCTAACTATGGCTACACCTTC
TRBD1,TRBV27,.,TRBJ1-2,CASSPRTGRYGYTF,TGTGCCAGCAGCCCCCGGACAGGGCGATATGGCTACACCTTC
.,TRBV2,.,TRBJ2-7,CASSGNYEQYF,TGTGCCAGCAGTGGGAACTACGAGCAGTACTTC
TRBD1,TRBV9,.,TRBJ2-7,CASSVGGQPNSYEQYF,TGTGCCAGCAGCGTAGGGGGACAGCCCAACTCCTACGAGCAGTACTTC
.,TRBV27,few,TRBJ1-1,CASSPYTGSTLGSEAFF,TGTGCCAGCAGTCCTTACACAGGGTCAACACTCGGATCTGAAGCTTTCTTT
.,TRBV7-9,few,TRBJ1-2,CASSLATAYGYTF,TGTGCCAGCAGCTTAGCGACAGCGTATGGCTACACCTTC
TRBD1,TRBV19,.,TRBJ1-2,CASSIPGRGDYGYTF,TGTGCCAGTAGTATCCCCGGCAGGGGGGACTATGGCTACACCTTC
TRBD2,TRBV5-4,few,TRBJ2-5,CASTVLAGGLETQYF,TGTGCCAGCACCGTACTAGCGGGGGGGCTGGAGACCCAGTACTTC
TRBD1,TRBV2,few,TRBJ2-3,CASSRQGRADTQYF,TGTGCCAGCAGCAGACAGGGGAGAGCTGATACGCAGTATTTT
.,TRBV7-9,few,TRBJ2-1,CASTPPGDAYNEQFF,TGTGCCAGCACCCCTCCAGGGGATGCCTACAATGAGCAGTTCTTC
TRBD1,TRBV29-1,few,TRBJ1-5,CSAGQGAGQPQHF,TGCAGCGCGGGACAGGGGGCTGGGCAGCCCCAGCATTTT
.,TRBV6-5,.,TRBJ1-5,CASRRVFPDQPQHF,TGTGCCAGCAGGCGGGTCTTCCCTGATCAGCCCCAGCATTTT
TRBD2,TRBV5-1,few,TRBJ2-1,CASSFTGLAETYNEQFF,TGCGCCAGCAGCTTTACTGGACTAGCGGAAACCTACAATGAGCAGTTCTTC
.,TRBV10-3,few,TRBJ1-1,CAIWSRRGAPEAFF,TGTGCCATCTGGAGCCGCCGTGGGGCCCCTGAAGCTTTCTTT
.,TRBV9,.,TRBJ2-4,CASSVRPGAQIAKNIQYF,TGTGCCAGCAGCGTACGTCCAGGGGCCCAGATAGCCAAAAACATTCAGTACTTC
.,TRBV27,.,TRBJ1-6,CASSSLTVTKGALHF,TGTGCCAGCAGTTCCCTGACGGTGACAAAGGGGGCCCTCCACTTT
.,TRBV7-6,.,TRBJ1-1,CASSLEVGGNTEAFF,TGTGCCAGCAGCTTAGAGGTAGGGGGGAACACTGAAGCTTTCTTT
.,TRBV29-1,few,TRBJ2-6,CSVVTGHLVSGANVLTF,TGCAGCGTTGTCACAGGCCACCTAGTCTCTGGGGCCAACGTCCTGACTTTC